Following are 3 T cell receptor beta chains from one sample sequenced in a study of blood T cell repertoires in COVID-19. Method: immunoSEQ multiplex PCR; TCRdb's copy keeps in-frame clones and lacks some. The table lists 200,000 to 250,000 clones, roughly 83% of them singletons. The sequencing sample was made of peripheral blood. These receptors came from a woman aged 45-60 years with acute or convalescent COVID-19.

V usage is TRBV7-3 and J usage is TRBJ1-1; 9 bases are shared with TRBD1. With V trimmed by 10 bases and J by 1 base, 4 bases remained unmatched. Per germline, CDR1 SGHTA and CDR2 FQGTGA. The CDR3 consists of 13 residues. Here the CDR3 reads CATGQGRNTEAFF. CDR3 bases: TGTGCCACGGGACAGGGAAGGAACACTGAAGCTTTCTTT. Looking up the rest from reference TRBV7-3 and TRBJ1-1 gives the full variable domain: GAGVSQTPSNKVTEKGKYVELRCDPISGHTALYWYRQSLGQGPEFLIYFQGTGAADDSGLPNDRFFAVRPEGSVSTLKIQRTERGDSAVYLCATGQGRNTEAFFGQGTRLTVV.

The rearrangement links TRBV19 to TRBJ1-1, with 7 bases fitting TRBD1. V dropped 5 bases and J dropped 6; count of bases not matched to a gene: 9. Per germline, CDR1 LNHDA and CDR2 SQIVND (reference sequence). The CDR3 sequence is 14 residues long. The CDR3, as DNA: TGTGCCAGTAGTCCCGCAAGGACAGGATCTGAAGCTTTCTTT. This translates into CASSPARTGSEAFF.

This sequence joins TRBV4-3 and TRBJ1-1; 9 nucleotides agree with TRBD1. The CDR3 spans 13 residues. The germline V gene has CDR1 LGHNA and CDR2 YSLEER. The V and J ends lost 5 bases and 4 bases, in that order; junction bases with no gene match: 2. The CDR3 spells CASSTQGATEAFF. CDR3 in DNA: TGCGCCAGCAGCACACAGGGGGCCACTGAAGCTTTCTTT.